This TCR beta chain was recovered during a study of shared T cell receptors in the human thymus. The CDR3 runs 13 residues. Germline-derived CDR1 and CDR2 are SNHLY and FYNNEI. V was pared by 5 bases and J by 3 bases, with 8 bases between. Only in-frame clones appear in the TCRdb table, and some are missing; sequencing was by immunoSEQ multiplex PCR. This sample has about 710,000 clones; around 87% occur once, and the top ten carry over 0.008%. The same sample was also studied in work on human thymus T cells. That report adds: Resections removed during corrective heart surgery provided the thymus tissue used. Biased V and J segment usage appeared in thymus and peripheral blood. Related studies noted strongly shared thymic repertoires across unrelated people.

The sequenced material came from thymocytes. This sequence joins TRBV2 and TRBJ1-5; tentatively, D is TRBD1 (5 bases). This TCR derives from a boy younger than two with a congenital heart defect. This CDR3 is CASSRQINQPQHF. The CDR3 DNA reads TGTGCCAGCAGTCGACAGATCAATCAGCCCCAGCATTTT. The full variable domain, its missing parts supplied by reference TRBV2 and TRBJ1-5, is EPEVTQTPSHQVTQMGQEVILRCVPISNHLYFYWYRQILGQKVEFLVSFYNNEISEKSEIFDDQFSVERPDGSNFTLKIRSTKLEDSAMYFCASSRQINQPQHFGDGTRLSIL.